The clone carrying this TCR beta chain was seen a few times. Its antigen remains unknown. The entry originates in a study of T cell repertoires in cytomegalovirus infection. The CDR3 runs 16 residues. CDR1 is SGHTA, CDR2 FQGNSA, per germline. V was clipped by 1 base and J by 0 bases, with 10 bases between them. TCRdb re-derived calls from the reads in MiXCR, one entry per CDR3 protein. This repertoire shows about 830,000 distinct CDR3 sequences, approximately 30% found once; its top ten account for roughly 12%. The chain employs TRBV7-2 and TRBJ1-3; weak D call: TRBD1 (5 bases). The TCR comes from a human donor in good health (CMV status not recorded). Some clones in this sample may be carry-over from other donors' samples. Sequencing was performed on cultured CD8+ T cells from PBMCs, taken from culture after CMV antigen stimulation. The CDR3 spells CASSLGWGSSGNTIYF. CDR3 nucleotides: TGTGCCAGCAGCTTAGGGTGGGGGTCCTCTGGAAACACCATATATTTT.